The next 19 T cell receptor beta chains were all read from a single sample in a study of T cells of healthy individuals. MiXCR was run by TCRdb on the 5' RACE reads, yielding one entry per CDR3 protein. The sample yields about 53,000 distinct CDR3 sequences, about 14% seen once. The source is a human donor in good health.

This chain uses TRBV4-2 with TRBJ2-7; 7 bases are shared with TRBD1. This CDR3 is built from 14 residues. V dropped 9 bases and J dropped 2; count of bases not matched to a gene: 10. CDR1 and CDR2 (germline): LGHNA, YNFKEQ. CDR3 amino acids: CARRQAGTAYEQYF. In nucleotides, the CDR3 is TGTGCCAGAAGACAAGCCGGGACAGCCTACGAGCAGTACTTC.

This clonotype was detected many times. This chain connects TRBV20-1 to TRBJ1-4; 7 bases are a match to TRBD1. Germline V gives CDR1 DFQATT, CDR2 SNEGSKA (reference sequence). This CDR3 has 17 amino acids. The V and J ends lost 5 bases and 4 bases, in that order; junction bases with no gene match: 16. The CDR3 loop reads CSALRDRTGRSNEKLFF. For the CDR3, the DNA is TGCAGTGCTCTCCGGGACAGAACGGGGAGGAGTAATGAAAAACTGTTTTTT.

The sample holds many counts of this clonotype. The chain is built from TRBV5-1 and TRBJ2-3; D possibly matches TRBD1 or TRBD2 (5 bases each). Germline loops: CDR1 SGHRS, CDR2 YFSETQ. V was trimmed by 10 bases and J by 7 bases, leaving 13 bases between them. This CDR3 spans 11 amino acids. The CDR3 DNA reads TGCGCCTCCCGAAGGGACCATACGCAGTATTTT. Amino acids: CASRRDHTQYF.

This clonotype turned up a few times. The chain combines TRBV5-1 with TRBJ2-3, with D possibly being TRBD2 (6 bases). With 5 bases removed from V and 0 bases from J, the gap between germline ends came to 10 bases. This CDR3 has 14 residues. Germline CDR1 and CDR2: SGHRS and YFSETQ. The CDR3: CASRMEGSTDTQYF. In DNA form, the CDR3 reads TGCGCCAGCAGAATGGAGGGTAGCACAGATACGCAGTATTTT.

This clonotype was seen at least ten times. This chain joins TRBV10-3 and TRBJ2-3, with a weak D call TRBD1 (6 bases). In germline, CDR1 is ENHRY, CDR2 SYGVKD. The CDR3 runs 15 residues. V was cut by 5 bases and J by 0 bases, with 12 bases left in between. In DNA form, the CDR3 reads TGTGCCATCAGTTTAGGACAGTCTAGCACAGATACGCAGTATTTT. Translation gives CAISLGQSSTDTQYF.

This clonotype has a count of ten or more. The chain combines TRBV6-6 with TRBJ2-1, with D possibly matching TRBD2 (5 bases). Germline-derived CDR1 and CDR2 are MNHNY and SVGAGI (reference sequence). CDR3 length: 15 amino acids. V lost 2 bases and J 0 bases, leaving 8 bases between the germline ends. The CDR3 bases are TGTGCCAGCAGTTACGAGCGGAGCTCCTACAATGAGCAGTTCTTC. Translating it yields CASSYERSSYNEQFF.

V is TRBV5-4 and J is TRBJ2-1, with a possible D match to TRBD1 (6 bases). V was cut by 4 bases and J by 4 bases, with 9 bases left in between. This CDR3 contains 13 residues. Germline V gene data show CDR1 as SGHNT and CDR2 as YYREEE (reference sequence). For the CDR3, the DNA is TGTGCCAGCAGCCCGGGACAATACAATGAGCAGTTCTTC. Translating gives CASSPGQYNEQFF.

This chain connects TRBV2 to TRBJ1-2; TRBD1 matches at 8 bases. The germline gives CDR1 SNHLY, CDR2 FYNNEI. J was trimmed by 8 bases and V by 3 bases; bases with no gene match: 5. The CDR3 runs 13 residues. CDR3 sequence reads: CASSEQGAGGYTF. DNA of the CDR3: TGTGCCAGCAGTGAGCAGGGGGCGGGAGGCTACACCTTC.

The CDR3 nucleotides are TGTGCCAGCAGCGCGAGGACAATCCAAGAGACCCAGTACTTC. Translated, it gives CASSARTIQETQYF. The chain links TRBV11-2 to TRBJ2-5; tentative D call: TRBD1 (5 bases). Germline V CDR1 and CDR2: SGHAT, FQNNGV. The CDR3 runs 14 residues. Deletions cut 5 bases from V and 1 base from J, with 11 bases between.

The chain has TRBV5-1 and TRBJ2-7, with 10 nucleotides matching TRBD2. This CDR3 spans 15 amino acids. Germline V gene data show CDR1 as SGHRS and CDR2 as YFSETQ. Trimming took 4 bases from V and 1 from J; bases not matched to a gene: 5. CDR3 in DNA: TGCGCCAGCAGCACCTCGGGACTAGCGTCCTACGAGCAGTACTTC. This codes for CASSTSGLASYEQYF.

This clonotype appeared a few times. The rearrangement joins TRBV7-2 to TRBJ2-1; no firm D call. CDR1 and CDR2 (germline): SGHTA, FQGNSA. Trimming removed 5 bases at V and 0 bases at J, with 14 bases between. The CDR3 is 16 amino acids. The CDR3 spells CASSVDSTSSYNEQFF. DNA for the CDR3: TGTGCCAGCAGCGTCGACTCTACCAGCTCCTACAATGAGCAGTTCTTC.

The chain links TRBV7-2 to TRBJ1-2, with 7 bases identical to TRBD1. This CDR3 region has 16 residues. Trimming cost V 1 base and J 3 bases; bases outside gene matches: 8. Germline V gene data show CDR1 as SGHTA and CDR2 as FQGNSA. In nucleotides, the CDR3 is TGTGCCAGCAGCTTAGGGAGGGGGCAGGATGACTATGGCTACACCTTC. It yields the protein CASSLGRGQDDYGYTF.

The rearrangement joins TRBV11-2 to TRBJ2-5, with TRBD1 as a possible D gene (6 bases). The CDR3 is 14 residues long. V dropped 5 bases and J dropped 7 bases, with 17 bases sitting between them. Germline values: CDR1 SGHAT, CDR2 FQNNGV. The CDR3, as DNA: TGTGCCAGCAGCCATGACAGGCTCACGGTGACCCAGTACTTC. It translates to CASSHDRLTVTQYF.

Worth noting for this clonotype: It may be a read error: a sequence one base away is much more abundant. The chain couples TRBV13 to TRBJ2-7; D not resolved. The V gene lost 1 base and the J gene lost 1 base, with 5 bases spanning the gap. CDR3 length: 13 amino acids. Germline CDR1 reads PRHDT; CDR2 reads FYEKMQ (reference sequence). CDR3 residues: CASSLEWSYEQYF. The DNA for the CDR3 is TGTGCCAGCAGCTTAGAGTGGTCCTACGAGCAGTACTTC. The entire variable domain, with the rest obtained from reference TRBV13 and TRBJ2-7, is as follows: AAGVIQSPRHLIKEKRETATLKCYPIPRHDTVYWYQQGPGQDPQFLISFYEKMQSDKGSIPDRFSAQQFSDYHSELNMSSLELGDSALYFCASSLEWSYEQYFGPGTRLTVT.

The rearrangement uses TRBV5-1 and TRBJ1-2; 7 bases agree with TRBD1. After removal of 2 bases from V and 7 bases from J, the junction contained 8 bases not matched to a gene. The length of the CDR3 is 14 residues. Germline V gene sequence: CDR1 SGHRS, CDR2 YFSETQ. CDR3: CASSFTGASGGYTF. The DNA for the CDR3 is TGCGCCAGCAGCTTTACAGGGGCCTCCGGTGGCTACACCTTC. Together with reference TRBV5-1 and TRBJ1-2, the CDR3 gives the full variable domain: KAGVTQTPRYLIKTRGQQVTLSCSPISGHRSVSWYQQTPGQGLQFLFEYFSETQRNKGNFPGRFSGRQFSNSRSEMNVSTLELGDSALYLCASSFTGASGGYTFGSGTRLTVV.

This clonotype was found a few times. The chain uses TRBV7-3 and TRBJ2-3; TRBD2 agrees at 12 bases. This CDR3 has 16 amino acids. J lost 2 bases, V lost 5 bases, and 5 bases had no gene match. Germline values: CDR1 SGHTA, CDR2 FQGTGA. This chain's CDR3 is CASSATSGGTTDTQYF. Here the CDR3 DNA reads TGTGCCAGCAGCGCCACTAGCGGGGGGACCACAGATACGCAGTATTTT. Full variable domain (outside the CDR3, taken from reference TRBV7-3 and TRBJ2-3): GAGVSQTPSNKVTEKGKYVELRCDPISGHTALYWYRQSLGQGPEFLIYFQGTGAADDSGLPNDRFFAVRPEGSVSTLKIQRTERGDSAVYLCASSATSGGTTDTQYFGPGTRLTVL.

This clonotype occurred a few times. The rearrangement uses TRBV6-1 and TRBJ1-2; D may be TRBD1 (6 bases). V was trimmed by 6 bases and J by 4 bases, leaving 12 bases between them. Germline assignment: CDR1 MNHNS and CDR2 SASEGT. The CDR3 has 13 residues. The CDR3 sequence is CASSYREGYGYTF. In DNA form, the CDR3 reads TGTGCCAGCAGCTACAGGGAGGGCTATGGCTACACCTTC.

This clonotype was observed many times. The chain joins TRBV12-3 or TRBV12-4 to TRBJ1-1; D is perhaps TRBD1 (5 bases). CDR3 size: 17 residues. Trimming pared 5 bases from V and 3 bases from J, leaving 22 bases between. CDR3 nucleotides: TGTGCCAGCAGTCCCACATGGGGCCAGGGAGGACACACTGAAGCTTTCTTT. It codes for CASSPTWGQGGHTEAFF.

This clonotype was picked up many times. This sequence joins TRBV5-4 and TRBJ2-3; 9 nucleotides match TRBD2. Germline values: CDR1 SGHNT, CDR2 YYREEE (reference sequence). J was trimmed by 3 bases and V by 4 bases; bases with no gene match: 12. The CDR3 sequence is 17 residues long. The CDR3 loop reads CASSRATSGRATDTQYF. The DNA for the CDR3 is TGTGCCAGCAGCCGGGCGACTAGCGGTCGGGCAACAGATACGCAGTATTTT.